The 17 T cell receptor beta chains given below trace back to one sample, sequenced in a study of CD8 T cells in ankylosing spondylitis. TCRdb recomputed calls from the 5' RACE reads with MiXCR, one row per CDR3 protein. This table has fewer than 200,000 distinct CDR3 sequences, roughly 18% appearing once. What was sequenced was blood, either unsorted or a sorted T cell fraction (not recorded which). Source of these receptors: a male donor with ankylosing spondylitis or in good health (not recorded which).

This clonotype has just a few counts. The chain employs TRBV5-1 and TRBJ2-7, with TRBD2 matching 8 bases. V lost 0 bases and J lost 6; bases outside the gene matches: 8. Germline V CDR1 and CDR2: SGHRS, YFSETQ. The CDR3 sequence is 15 residues long. The CDR3 protein is CASSLDGTSGREQYF. CDR3 in DNA: TGCGCCAGCAGCTTGGATGGGACTAGTGGACGCGAGCAGTACTTC.

About this clonotype: A much larger clone sits a single nucleotide away, making a read error possible. The gene calls are TRBV20-1 and TRBJ2-1, with D possibly TRBD2 on 5 matching bases. Germline V CDR1 and CDR2: DFQATT, SNEGSKA (reference sequence). CDR3 length: 15 amino acids. The CDR3 region has the DNA TGCAGTGCCCAGCACCGGTTTCTTATCGGGAATGATCAGTTCTTC. Amino acids: CSAQHRFLIGNDQFF.

This clonotype has a handful of counts. The chain employs TRBV5-1 and TRBJ2-7; D is possibly TRBD2 (5 bases). CDR1 SGHRS and CDR2 YFSETQ come from the germline V gene. Trimming removed 0 bases from V and 2 bases from J, with 9 bases in between. The CDR3 covers 14 residues. CDR3 in DNA: TGCGCCAGCAGCTTGGAGGGAGTAGCCTACGAGCAGTACTTC. Its translation: CASSLEGVAYEQYF.

The chain uses TRBV11-3 and TRBJ2-7; no clear D. Trimming took 3 bases from V and 3 from J, leaving 9 bases between them. This CDR3 comprises 13 residues. The V gene's germline CDR1 is SGHNT and CDR2 YENEEA. For the CDR3, the DNA is TGTGCCAGCAGCTTGTATAACAGCTACGAGCAGTACTTC. Protein: CASSLYNSYEQYF.

This clonotype is a singleton in its sample. The chain is built from TRBV5-1 and TRBJ2-1; 9 bases agree with TRBD2. The CDR3 is made up of 15 amino acids. Trimming removed 3 bases from V and 7 bases from J; junction bases left unmatched: 8. The germline CDR1 and CDR2 sequences are SGHRS and YFSETQ. The CDR3 spells CASSYSGSQRNEQFF. The CDR3 DNA reads as TGCGCCAGCAGCTATAGCGGGAGCCAGCGGAATGAGCAGTTCTTC.

This clonotype has only a few counts. The V call is TRBV28, the J call TRBJ2-7; no firm D call. Germline CDR1 reads MDHEN; CDR2 reads SYDVKM. CDR3 size: 12 residues. Trimming stripped 6 bases from V and 6 bases from J, with 12 bases between. DNA for the CDR3: TGTGCCAGCAGAGCAAGTCTCGTCGAGCAGTACTTC. Encoded protein: CASRASLVEQYF.

The table lists this clonotype with a few counts. The chain joins TRBV28 to TRBJ2-1; D call uncertain. The germline V gene has CDR1 MDHEN and CDR2 SYDVKM. Trimming stripped 8 bases from V and 4 bases from J, with 18 bases between. This CDR3 has 15 residues. CDR3 protein: CASESGWRKYNEQFF. The DNA of the CDR3 is TGTGCCAGCGAATCCGGGTGGAGAAAATACAATGAGCAGTTCTTC.

This clonotype occurred many times. The gene calls are TRBV29-1 and TRBJ1-1; D gene uncertain. CDR3 length: 11 amino acids. Germline V gene sequence: CDR1 SQVTM, CDR2 ANQGSEA. V gave up 5 bases and J gave up 1 base, with 5 bases separating them. For the CDR3, the DNA is TGCAGCGTTCTGGCGAACACTGAAGCTTTCTTT. This gives the protein CSVLANTEAFF.

Of note for this clonotype: Sequence at one end of the junction differs from germline and may be a read error. The CDR3, as DNA: TGTGTCATCAGCCAGGACAGCTCCTACGAGCAGTACTTC. Residues: CVISQDSSYEQYF. The chain carries TRBV10-3 and TRBJ2-7, with a tentative D call TRBD1 (6 bases). CDR3 length equals 13 residues. The germline gives CDR1 ENHRY, CDR2 SYGVKD.

This clonotype was recorded at least ten times. This chain connects TRBV5-1 to TRBJ2-1, with 8 bases matching TRBD2. This CDR3 comprises 13 residues. CDR1 is SGHRS and CDR2 is YFSETQ in the germline V gene. Trimming took 7 bases from V and 9 from J; bases not matched to a gene: 9. The CDR3 here is CASAPGLEGEQFF. For the CDR3, the DNA is TGCGCCAGCGCCCCGGGACTAGAAGGTGAGCAGTTCTTC.

This clonotype has just a few counts. This chain joins TRBV3-1 and TRBJ2-1; 7 bases line up with TRBD2. Germline V gives CDR1 LGHDT, CDR2 YNNKEL (reference sequence). The CDR3 runs to 12 residues. Trimming took 4 bases from V and 9 from J; bases not matched to a gene: 3. CDR3: CASSPSGTEQFF. CDR3 bases: TGTGCCAGCAGCCCTAGCGGTACTGAGCAGTTCTTC.

In this sample, this clonotype turned up many times. V gene TRBV7-2 combines with J gene TRBJ2-1; perhaps TRBD2 as D (6 bases). CDR1 SGHTA and CDR2 FQGNSA come from the germline V gene. Deletions cut 3 bases from V and 3 bases from J, with 9 bases between. This CDR3 spans 14 amino acids. DNA for the CDR3: TGTGCCAGCAGCTTTGGAGGGATCTACAATGAGCAGTTCTTC. Translation: CASSFGGIYNEQFF. Full variable domain (remainder filled in from reference TRBV7-2 and TRBJ2-1): GAGVSQSPSNKVTEKGKDVELRCDPISGHTALYWYRQSLGQGLEFLIYFQGNSAPDKSGLPSDRFSAERTGGSVSTLTIQRTQQEDSAVYLCASSFGGIYNEQFFGPGTRLTVL.

There are many counts of this clonotype. V is TRBV12-3 or TRBV12-4 and J is TRBJ2-2; 7 nucleotides agree with TRBD1. The CDR3 loop spans 18 amino acids. With V trimmed by 4 bases and J by 2 bases, 13 bases remained unmatched. The CDR3 DNA follows: TGTGCCAGCAGTTCCTCTTGGGGAGCAGGGGGAAACACCGGGGAGCTGTTTTTT. This encodes CASSSSWGAGGNTGELFF.

This clonotype came up many times. The chain joins TRBV29-1 to TRBJ2-5; D gene uncertain. This CDR3 comprises 9 residues. From germline, CDR1 is SQVTM and CDR2 ANQGSEA. V was cut by 2 bases and J by 6 bases, with 1 base left in between. This CDR3 is CSVEQTQYF. The DNA for the CDR3 is TGCAGCGTTGAACAGACCCAGTACTTC.

This clonotype was counted at least ten times. The chain has TRBV24-1 and TRBJ2-7, with D tentatively TRBD1 (5 bases). The CDR3 has 16 residues. Germline lookup yields CDR1 KGHDR and CDR2 SFDVKD. The germline V and J ends were trimmed by 3 bases and 6 bases, with 20 bases remaining between them. This CDR3 reads CATSDARTNPVGEQYF. CDR3 sequence (DNA): TGTGCCACCAGTGATGCCCGGACAAACCCTGTTGGCGAGCAGTACTTC.

This clonotype appeared a few times. The genes are TRBV28 and TRBJ2-4, with 7 bases matching TRBD2. Germline V gives CDR1 MDHEN, CDR2 SYDVKM. The CDR3 consists of 12 residues. Losses at the gene ends were 6 bases for V and 8 bases for J; bases not matched to a gene: 4. CDR3 DNA: TGTGCCAGCAGCTGGGGGGGGGACATTCAGTACTTC. It yields the protein CASSWGGDIQYF.

Concerning this clonotype: One end of the junction does not line up with germline, which may come from a read error. The chain joins TRBV20-1 to TRBJ2-5; no firm D call. In germline, CDR1 is DFQATT, CDR2 SNEGSKA (reference sequence). CDR3 size: 15 residues. CDR3 region: CSARAQAIVQEAQYF. The CDR3 DNA sequence: TGCAGTGCTAGAGCCCAGGCTATTGTACAAGAGGCCCAGTACTTC.